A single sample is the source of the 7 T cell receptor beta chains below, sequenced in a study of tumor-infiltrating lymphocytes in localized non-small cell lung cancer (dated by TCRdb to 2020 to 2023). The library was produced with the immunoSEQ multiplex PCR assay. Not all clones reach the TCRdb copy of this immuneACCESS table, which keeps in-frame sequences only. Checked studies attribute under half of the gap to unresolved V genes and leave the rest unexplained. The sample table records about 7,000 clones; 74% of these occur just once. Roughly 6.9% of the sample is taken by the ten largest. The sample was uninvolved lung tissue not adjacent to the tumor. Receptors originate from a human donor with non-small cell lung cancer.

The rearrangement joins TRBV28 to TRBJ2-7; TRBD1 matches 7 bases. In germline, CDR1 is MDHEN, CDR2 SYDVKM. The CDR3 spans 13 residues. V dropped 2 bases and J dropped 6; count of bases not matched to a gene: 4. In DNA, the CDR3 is TGTGCCAGCAGTTTAGATCAGGGGGTCGAGCAGTACTTC. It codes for CASSLDQGVEQYF.

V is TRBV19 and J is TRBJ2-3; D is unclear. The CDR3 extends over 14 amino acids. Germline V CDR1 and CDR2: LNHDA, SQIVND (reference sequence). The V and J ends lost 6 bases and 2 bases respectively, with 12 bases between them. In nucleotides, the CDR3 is TGTGCCAGTAGCACCGGCCCTTCCACAGATACGCAGTATTTT. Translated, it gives CASSTGPSTDTQYF.

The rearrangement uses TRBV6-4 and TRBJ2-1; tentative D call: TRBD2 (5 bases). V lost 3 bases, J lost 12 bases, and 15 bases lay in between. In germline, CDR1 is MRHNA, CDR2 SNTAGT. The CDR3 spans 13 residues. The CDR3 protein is CASSEGAAGRQFF. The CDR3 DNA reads TGTGCCAGCAGTGAAGGCGCGGCGGGTAGGCAGTTCTTC.

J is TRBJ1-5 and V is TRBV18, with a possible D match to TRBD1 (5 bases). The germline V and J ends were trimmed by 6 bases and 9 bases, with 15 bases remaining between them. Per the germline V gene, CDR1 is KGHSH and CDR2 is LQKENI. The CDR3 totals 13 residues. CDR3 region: CASSRDRGGPQHF. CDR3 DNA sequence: TGTGCCAGCTCTCGGGACCGAGGCGGGCCCCAGCATTTT. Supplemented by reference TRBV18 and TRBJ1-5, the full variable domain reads NAGVMQNPRHLVRRRGQEARLRCSPMKGHSHVYWYRQLPEEGLKFMVYLQKENIIDESGMPKERFSAEFPKEGPSILRIQQVVRGDSAAYFCASSRDRGGPQHFGDGTRLSIL.

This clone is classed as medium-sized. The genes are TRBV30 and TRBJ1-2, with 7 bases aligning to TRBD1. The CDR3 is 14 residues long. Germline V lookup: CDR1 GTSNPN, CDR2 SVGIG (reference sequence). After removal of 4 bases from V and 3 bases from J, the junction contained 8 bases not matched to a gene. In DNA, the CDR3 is TGTGCCTGGACCCAACCGGGACAGCACTATGGCTACACCTTC. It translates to CAWTQPGQHYGYTF.

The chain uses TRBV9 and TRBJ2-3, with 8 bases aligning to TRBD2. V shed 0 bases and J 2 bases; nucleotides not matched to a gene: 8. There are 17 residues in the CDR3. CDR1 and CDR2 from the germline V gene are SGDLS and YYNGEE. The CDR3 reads CASSVGLAGFYTDTQYF. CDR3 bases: TGTGCCAGCAGCGTAGGGCTAGCGGGCTTCTACACAGATACGCAGTATTTT. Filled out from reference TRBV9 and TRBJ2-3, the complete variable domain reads DSGVTQTPKHLITATGQRVTLRCSPRSGDLSVYWYQQSLDQGLQFLIQYYNGEERAKGNILERFSAQQFPDLHSELNLSSLELGDSALYFCASSVGLAGFYTDTQYFGPGTRLTVL.

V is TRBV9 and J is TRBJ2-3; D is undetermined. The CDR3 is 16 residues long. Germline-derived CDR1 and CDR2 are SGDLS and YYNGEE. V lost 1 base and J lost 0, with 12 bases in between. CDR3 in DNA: TGTGCCAGCAGCGTACAGAGCAGCATGAGCACAGATACGCAGTATTTT. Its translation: CASSVQSSMSTDTQYF.